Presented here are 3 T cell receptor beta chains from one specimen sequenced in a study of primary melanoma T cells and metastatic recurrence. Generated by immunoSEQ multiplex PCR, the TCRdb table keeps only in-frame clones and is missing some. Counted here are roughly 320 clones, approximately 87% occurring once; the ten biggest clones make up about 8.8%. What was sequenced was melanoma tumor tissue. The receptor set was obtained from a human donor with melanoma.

CDR3 sequence reads: CASSYFGLAGLNEQFF. CDR3 coding DNA: TGTGCCAGCAGTTATTTCGGACTAGCGGGGCTCAATGAGCAGTTCTTC. The chain links TRBV6-8 to TRBJ2-1; 12 nucleotides line up with TRBD2. This CDR3 comprises 16 residues. Unmatched junction bases numbered 6, after V lost 3 bases and J lost 6 bases. CDR1 is MNHGY, CDR2 SAAAGT, per germline.

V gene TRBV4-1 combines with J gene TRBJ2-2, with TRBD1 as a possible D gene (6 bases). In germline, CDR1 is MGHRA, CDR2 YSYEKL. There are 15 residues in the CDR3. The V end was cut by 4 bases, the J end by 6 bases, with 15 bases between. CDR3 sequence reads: CASSPRDTQPGELFF. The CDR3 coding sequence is TGCGCCAGCAGCCCCCGGGACACGCAACCCGGGGAGCTGTTTTTT.

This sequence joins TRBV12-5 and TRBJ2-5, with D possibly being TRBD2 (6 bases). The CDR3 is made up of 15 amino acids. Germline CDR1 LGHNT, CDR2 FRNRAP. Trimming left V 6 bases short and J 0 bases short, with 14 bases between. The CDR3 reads CASGSGGAYQETQYF. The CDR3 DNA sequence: TGTGCTAGTGGGTCCGGGGGAGCCTACCAAGAGACCCAGTACTTC.